A single sample gave rise to the 10 T cell receptor beta chains below, sequenced in a study of post-analysis software for immune sequencing data. Study-level points and caveats: In patients, TRBV5-6, TRBV5-1 and TRBV20-1 belonged to roughly five TRBV segments found more frequently than in controls.

The antigens for these receptors are not known. Prepared TCR beta cDNA libraries contained unique molecular identifiers. Each CDR3 protein gets one entry after TCRdb re-called the PCR reads with MiXCR. The sample lists 650,000 to 900,000 distinct CDR3 sequences; just over 45% were seen once. The sequenced material came from blood. The receptors were gathered from a girl between 10 and 17 years old with multiple sclerosis.

The V and J genes are TRBV7-3 and TRBJ2-3, with D perhaps TRBD2 (5 bases). Germline CDR1 reads SGHTA; CDR2 reads FQGTGA. This CDR3 spans 18 amino acids. Trimming cost V 0 bases and J 4 bases, with 20 bases left between them. The CDR3 DNA reads TGTGCCAGCAGCTTAACAGCCACCTTAGGACTCTACGCAGATACGCAGTATTTT. The encoded protein is CASSLTATLGLYADTQYF. The full variable domain, with the rest looked up from reference TRBV7-3 and TRBJ2-3, is GAGVSQTPSNKVTEKGKYVELRCDPISGHTALYWYRQSLGQGPEFLIYFQGTGAADDSGLPNDRFFAVRPEGSVSTLKIQRTERGDSAVYLCASSLTATLGLYADTQYFGPGTRLTVL.

The gene calls are TRBV9 and TRBJ2-1; the D gene is possibly TRBD1 (6 bases). The CDR3 extends over 13 amino acids. Trimming took 2 bases from V and 10 from J, leaving 13 bases between them. Germline V gene data show CDR1 as SGDLS and CDR2 as YYNGEE. The CDR3 nucleotides read TGTGCCAGCAGCGTCACTCAGGACAGCGAGCAGTTCTTC. Its protein is CASSVTQDSEQFF.

This chain links TRBV20-1 with TRBJ2-3; no clear D gene. CDR1 DFQATT and CDR2 SNEGSKA come from the germline V gene (reference sequence). The CDR3 is made up of 11 amino acids. The V and J ends lost 6 bases and 5 bases respectively, with 9 bases between them. The CDR3 spells CSALPRDTQYF. In DNA, the CDR3 is TGCAGTGCCCTACCCAGAGATACGCAGTATTTT.

The genes are TRBV7-9 and TRBJ1-4; D may be TRBD1 (6 bases). Germline V gives CDR1 SEHNR, CDR2 FQNEAQ (reference sequence). The CDR3 consists of 17 residues. Trimming removed 2 bases from V and 5 bases from J, with 18 bases in between. The chain's CDR3 is CASSLRDAGAVNEKLFF. The CDR3 DNA sequence: TGTGCCAGCAGCTTACGGGACGCGGGGGCGGTAAATGAAAAACTGTTTTTT.

The chain combines TRBV7-9 with TRBJ2-5; 7 bases match TRBD2. CDR1 and CDR2 from the germline V gene are SEHNR and FQNEAQ (reference sequence). This CDR3 region has 14 residues. V was pared by 0 bases and J by 4 bases, with 2 bases of the junction left unmatched. The CDR3 region is CASSLAPGGETQYF. In DNA form, the CDR3 reads TGTGCCAGCAGCTTAGCGCCGGGGGGAGAGACCCAGTACTTC. Filled out from reference TRBV7-9 and TRBJ2-5, the complete variable domain reads DTGVSQNPRHKITKRGQNVTFRCDPISEHNRLYWYRQTLGQGPEFLTYFQNEAQLEKSRLLSDRFSAERPKGSFSTLEIQRTEQGDSAMYLCASSLAPGGETQYFGPGTRLLVL.

A remark on this clonotype: The junction differs from germline at one of its ends, possibly a read error. The chain's CDR3 is CASSLAGTLYEQYF. CDR3 DNA sequence: TGTGCCAGCAGTTTAGCCGGGACACTCTACGAGCAGTACTTC. The rearrangement links TRBV11-2 to TRBJ2-7, with D tentatively TRBD1 (6 bases). CDR1 SGHAT and CDR2 FQNNGV come from the germline V gene. The CDR3 length is 14 residues.

This chain joins TRBV29-1 and TRBJ2-2; TRBD2 might be the D (6 bases). The CDR3 extends over 17 amino acids. Germline-derived CDR1 and CDR2 are SQVTM and ANQGSEA. Between the trimmed V and J ends, which lost 2 bases and 4 bases, there was a span of 20 bases. In nucleotides, the CDR3 is TGCAGCGTTGAACTAGGGCGGGGCATGTCGAGCACCGGGGAGCTGTTTTTT. This sequence encodes CSVELGRGMSSTGELFF.

A few counts support this clonotype. The J gene is TRBJ2-3, the V gene TRBV6-9; 8 bases map to TRBD1. Germline CDR1 and CDR2: MNHGY and SVAAGI. The CDR3 contains 17 residues. J was trimmed by 6 bases and V by 5 bases; bases with no gene match: 16. The CDR3 is CASSGLSGRGLEDTQYF. The DNA for the CDR3 is TGTGCCAGCAGTGGACTCTCCGGCAGGGGGCTCGAGGATACGCAGTATTTT.

The chain joins TRBV29-1 to TRBJ2-3; D perhaps matches TRBD1 (5 bases). Germline V lookup: CDR1 SQVTM, CDR2 ANQGSEA. V shed 3 bases and J shed 4 bases, with 5 bases lying between them. This CDR3 contains 11 residues. CDR3 protein: CSVEGPDTQYF. In DNA, the CDR3 is TGCAGCGTTGAGGGGCCAGATACGCAGTATTTT.

The chain joins TRBV29-1 to TRBJ2-2; D possibly corresponds to TRBD1 (6 bases). The CDR3 spans 13 residues. Germline assignment: CDR1 SQVTM and CDR2 ANQGSEA. The V end was cut by 2 bases, the J end by 6 bases, with 10 bases between. As DNA, the CDR3 is TGCAGCGTTGAATACAAGGGGGCCGGGGAGCTGTTTTTT. This translates into CSVEYKGAGELFF.